A selection of T cell receptor beta chains follows, all from one sample in a study of blood T cell repertoires in COVID-19. Here immunoSEQ multiplex PCR was the method, and the copy in TCRdb shows in-frame clones only, minus some. The profile shows roughly 250,000 clones, 84% of them singletons. The sample taken for sequencing was peripheral blood. Receptor source: a human donor in a cohort sampled during active COVID-19. The CDR3 runs from the conserved cysteine through the conserved F or W. D genes are given only for firm matches. Some rows mark clone size as missing; the rest say once, few, many or name a class of expanded clone.

j_call: TRBJ2-1
d_call: .
v_call: TRBV7-3
clone_size: .
cdr3_aa: CASSLSQAFPVVF
cdr3_nt: TGTGCCAGCAGCTTATCCCAGGCCTTCCCTGTGGTCTTC

j_call: TRBJ2-1
d_call: .
v_call: TRBV19
clone_size: .
cdr3_aa: CASSRGNSYNEQFF
cdr3_nt: TGTGCCAGTTCTAGAGGGAACTCCTACAATGAGCAGTTCTTC

j_call: TRBJ2-1
d_call: TRBD2
v_call: TRBV10-2
clone_size: once
cdr3_aa: CASRLAGGSTEQFF
cdr3_nt: TGCGCCAGCAGGCTAGCGGGGGGCTCCACTGAGCAGTTCTTC

j_call: TRBJ2-4
d_call: TRBD1
v_call: TRBV19
clone_size: .
cdr3_aa: CASRDRGSRYF
cdr3_nt: TGTGCCAGTAGGGACAGGGGCAGTCGGTACTTC

j_call: TRBJ1-3
d_call: TRBD1
v_call: TRBV5-6
clone_size: .
cdr3_aa: CASSSPGQGSGNTIYF
cdr3_nt: TGTGCCAGCAGCTCCCCTGGACAGGGTTCTGGAAACACCATATATTTT

j_call: TRBJ2-2
d_call: TRBD2
v_call: TRBV2
clone_size: few
cdr3_aa: CASSRPTSGKNTGELFF
cdr3_nt: TGTGCCAGCAGTCGGCCGACTAGCGGGAAGAACACCGGGGAGCTGTTTTTT

j_call: TRBJ2-2
d_call: TRBD2
v_call: TRBV7-2
clone_size: few
cdr3_aa: CASSSPLAGGPGTGELFF
cdr3_nt: TGTGCCAGCAGTTCGCCCCTAGCGGGGGGGCCGGGCACCGGGGAGCTGTTTTTT

j_call: TRBJ1-2
d_call: .
v_call: TRBV7-8
clone_size: .
cdr3_aa: CASSFQGRAKPGYTF
cdr3_nt: TGTGCCAGCAGCTTCCAAGGCAGGGCCAAGCCTGGCTACACCTTC

j_call: TRBJ2-1
d_call: .
v_call: TRBV5-4
clone_size: .
cdr3_aa: CASSFGGRAYNEQFF
cdr3_nt: TGTGCCAGCAGCTTCGGCGGCCGGGCCTACAATGAGCAGTTCTTC

j_call: TRBJ2-3
d_call: .
v_call: TRBV6-6
clone_size: once
cdr3_aa: CASRGQADTQYF
cdr3_nt: TGTGCCAGCAGGGGTCAGGCAGATACGCAGTATTTT

j_call: TRBJ2-5
d_call: .
v_call: TRBV18
clone_size: .
cdr3_aa: CASSPRPSATIQETQYF
cdr3_nt: TGTGCCAGCTCACCACGCCCCTCAGCGACTATCCAAGAGACCCAGTACTTC

j_call: TRBJ2-7
d_call: TRBD2
v_call: TRBV5-4
clone_size: .
cdr3_aa: CASSLMASGRPYEQYF
cdr3_nt: TGTGCCAGCAGCTTGATGGCTAGCGGGAGACCCTACGAGCAGTACTTC

j_call: TRBJ1-2
d_call: .
v_call: TRBV27
clone_size: .
cdr3_aa: CASRGKGPYGYTF
cdr3_nt: TGTGCCAGCAGGGGCAAGGGGCCCTATGGCTACACCTTC

j_call: TRBJ1-2
d_call: .
v_call: TRBV6-5
clone_size: few
cdr3_aa: CAREKYNYGYTF
cdr3_nt: TGTGCCAGGGAGAAGTATAACTATGGCTACACCTTC

j_call: TRBJ2-6
d_call: .
v_call: TRBV5-6
clone_size: .
cdr3_aa: CASSFRGFSGANVLTF
cdr3_nt: TGTGCCAGCAGCTTCAGGGGCTTCTCTGGGGCCAACGTCCTGACTTTC

j_call: TRBJ1-1
d_call: TRBD1
v_call: TRBV18
clone_size: .
cdr3_aa: CASSPAGGTEAFF
cdr3_nt: TGTGCCAGCTCACCAGCAGGGGGCACTGAAGCTTTCTTT

j_call: TRBJ1-1
d_call: TRBD1
v_call: TRBV5-1
clone_size: .
cdr3_aa: CASSRTGTGAGNTEAFF
cdr3_nt: TGCGCCAGCAGCCGCACCGGGACAGGGGCAGGGAACACTGAAGCTTTCTTT

j_call: TRBJ2-1
d_call: TRBD2
v_call: TRBV29-1
clone_size: .
cdr3_aa: CSSGGAEEQFF
cdr3_nt: TGCAGCTCCGGGGGGGCCGAAGAGCAGTTCTTC

j_call: TRBJ2-7
d_call: .
v_call: TRBV27
clone_size: .
cdr3_aa: CASSFTVDTTIYF
cdr3_nt: TGTGCCAGCAGTTTTACTGTGGACACAACCATATACTTC

j_call: TRBJ2-3
d_call: TRBD1
v_call: TRBV5-4
clone_size: .
cdr3_aa: CASSFPTGSTDTQYF
cdr3_nt: TGTGCCAGCAGCTTCCCGACAGGGAGCACAGATACGCAGTATTTT

j_call: TRBJ1-4
d_call: .
v_call: TRBV20-1
clone_size: .
cdr3_aa: CSADDREKLFF
cdr3_nt: TGCAGTGCTGACGACAGGGAAAAACTGTTTTTT

j_call: TRBJ2-1
d_call: TRBD2
v_call: TRBV2
clone_size: .
cdr3_aa: CASSEAYPGGGEQFF
cdr3_nt: TGTGCCAGCAGTGAAGCGTATCCGGGGGGGGGCGAGCAGTTCTTC

j_call: TRBJ1-3
d_call: .
v_call: TRBV5-8
clone_size: .
cdr3_aa: CASSSRGSGGRGNTIYF
cdr3_nt: TGTGCCAGCAGCTCGCGCGGGTCGGGAGGACGAGGAAACACCATATATTTT

j_call: TRBJ1-1
d_call: TRBD1
v_call: TRBV27
clone_size: .
cdr3_aa: CASSNRQGTGAEAFF
cdr3_nt: TGTGCCAGCAGTAACCGACAGGGAACAGGGGCTGAAGCTTTCTTT